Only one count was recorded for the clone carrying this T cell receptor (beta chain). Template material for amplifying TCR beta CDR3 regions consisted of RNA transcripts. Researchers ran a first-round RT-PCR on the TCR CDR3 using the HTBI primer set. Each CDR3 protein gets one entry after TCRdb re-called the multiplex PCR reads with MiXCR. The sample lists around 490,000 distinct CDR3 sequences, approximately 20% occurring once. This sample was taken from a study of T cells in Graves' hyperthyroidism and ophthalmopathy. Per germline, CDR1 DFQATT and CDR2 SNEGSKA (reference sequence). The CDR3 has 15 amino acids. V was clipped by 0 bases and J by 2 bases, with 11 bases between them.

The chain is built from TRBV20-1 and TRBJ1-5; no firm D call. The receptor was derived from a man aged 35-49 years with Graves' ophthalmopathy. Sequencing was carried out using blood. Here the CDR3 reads CSARDRLGGNQPQHF. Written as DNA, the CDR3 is TGCAGTGCTAGAGATAGGTTGGGTGGCAATCAGCCCCAGCATTTT.